This paragraph reports one TCR beta chain. Its specificity is unknown. V lost 2 bases and J 4 bases, leaving 11 bases between the germline ends. CDR3 length: 13 residues. Germline V gives CDR1 GTSNPN, CDR2 SVGIG (reference sequence). The sample belongs to a study of beta chain features in type 1 diabetes. At the level of the study: What patients shared with healthy donors was a similar profile of age, gender and cell yields.

The isolated RNA, all of it, was reverse transcribed, so expressed TCRB transcripts were what got sequenced. Clones were sequenced by immunoSEQ multiplex PCR, and TCRdb holds only the in-frame ones, with some missing. The sample consists of nearly 700,000 clones, about an eighth of them appearing once. General observations from the study: In patients and controls equally, PCR might favor templates that are shorter. Among type 1 diabetes patients, VDJ junctions had fewer insertions and more deletions. Moderate but significant shortening of TCRB CDR3s was recorded in all four CD4+ subsets from Type 1 diabetes patients.

Sequenced input: naive CD4+ T cells from blood. This sequence joins TRBV30 and TRBJ1-2, with D perhaps matching TRBD1 (6 bases). The source of this sequence is a man aged 18 to 30 with type 1 diabetes. For the CDR3, the DNA is TGTGCCTGGAGTATAGGACAGACCTATGGCTACACCTTC. Its translation: CAWSIGQTYGYTF.